Included here is one T cell receptor beta chain sequence, with context. As yet, its antigen is unknown. V dropped 0 bases and J dropped 4 bases, with 7 bases sitting between them. Germline-derived CDR1 and CDR2 are SGDLS and YYNGEE. CDR3 size: 13 residues. Data came from immunoSEQ multiplex PCR; TCRdb stores just in-frame clones and leaves some out. The sample has 90,000 to 100,000 clones; 75% to 90% are singletons. The data were taken from a study of T cell responses to AZD1222 COVID-19 vaccine. The study's findings and limits: Vaccine-associated CD4 TCRs spanned spike, dominant at 160-218 and 743-854. Clonal diversity was possibly underestimated, and white British individuals and females predominated among donors. There were repertoire samples only from the period after the peak T cell response.

The TCR originated in an adult in good health. The chain is built from TRBV9 and TRBJ1-2; possible D gene TRBD1, 5 bases. Sequences were derived from peripheral blood, sampled on day 0 of AZD1222 vaccination. The CDR3 is CASSVDTGYGYTF. The CDR3 coding sequence is TGTGCCAGCAGCGTAGACACAGGCTATGGCTACACCTTC.